This T cell receptor beta chain is drawn from a study of cytomegalovirus exposure and HLA in healthy donors. Researchers ran the PCR with 60 Vbeta and 13 Jbeta primers. The protocol was immunoSEQ multiplex PCR, while the TCRdb copy is restricted to in-frame clones and leaves out a portion. This sample carries 160,000 or so clones, 60% to 80% of them seen once, and the ten largest clones take approximately 6%. The source material was PBMCs. This TCR came from a man aged 40-49 years in good health and CMV-seropositive.

In DNA form, the CDR3 reads TGTGCCTGGAGTGTAGGACTAGCGGGAGTTAACGAGCAGTACTTC. Protein product: CAWSVGLAGVNEQYF. The chain couples TRBV30 to TRBJ2-7; 13 positions match TRBD2. Germline V gives CDR1 GTSNPN, CDR2 SVGIG (reference sequence). Trimming removed 0 bases from V and 5 bases from J; junction bases left unmatched: 4. This CDR3 has 15 amino acids.